The source of this T cell receptor (beta chain) is a study of blood T cell repertoires in COVID-19. Study context: PBMCs, B-cell-depleted T cells, or T cells were the source of the cDNA or gDNA that made up the material.

The length of the CDR3 is 13 residues. Trimming removed 5 bases from V and 10 bases from J; junction bases left unmatched: 8. Measured with immunoSEQ multiplex PCR; TCRdb has only the in-frame clones, and not every one. Of more than 85,000 clones in the sample, approximately 86% are singletons; the top ten hold around 2.9%. Sequencing used peripheral blood. The receptor comes from a man aged 50 or older with active or convalescent COVID-19. This rearrangement joins TRBV12-3 or TRBV12-4 to TRBJ2-1, with 7 nucleotides matching TRBD2. The chain's CDR3 is CASSTGTTKEQFF. DNA for the CDR3: TGTGCCAGCAGTACCGGGACTACAAAAGAGCAGTTCTTC.